This paragraph reports one T cell receptor (beta chain). This entry comes from a study of CD8 T cells in Susac syndrome. Random hexamers were used to reverse transcribe an amount of roughly 0.5 to 1 ug RNA. The CDR3 of TCR beta was amplified by immunoSEQ multiplex PCR across 54 Vbeta and 13 Jbeta. TCRdb ran MiXCR on the immunoSEQ multiplex PCR reads and lists one entry per CDR3 protein. The sample lists about 300,000 distinct CDR3 sequences; about 90% were seen once. Germline values: CDR1 SQVTM, CDR2 ANQGSEA. The CDR3 is made up of 14 amino acids. The V gene lost 4 bases and the J gene lost 8 bases, with 18 bases spanning the gap.

The chain has TRBV29-1 and TRBJ2-4; tentatively, D is TRBD1 or TRBD2 (5 bases each). This TCR was recovered from a human donor with multiple sclerosis. Sequenced input: CD4+ T cells from PBMCs. CDR3 in amino acids: CSVVSRRGDDIQYF. The CDR3 DNA sequence: TGCAGCGTTGTCTCCCGGCGTGGGGACGACATTCAGTACTTC.